Presented here are 26 T cell receptor beta chains from one specimen sequenced in a study of graft-versus-host responses after intestinal transplantation. Clones were read by immunoSEQ multiplex PCR, and TCRdb kept only the in-frame ones, dropping some. Of tens of thousands of clones in the sample, around nine tenths are singletons; the top ten hold 5% to 6.5%. Their target antigens are unknown. The sample consisted of unstimulated CD8+ T cells sorted from spleen or lymph node cells, taken before intestinal transplant. The receptors come from a human donor who received an intestinal transplant.

V and J are TRBV27 and TRBJ1-2; weak D call: TRBD1 (5 bases). CDR3 length: 13 amino acids. Trimming cost V 3 bases and J 5 bases, with 10 bases left between them. Germline V gene sequence: CDR1 MNHEY, CDR2 SMNVEV (reference sequence). The CDR3 is CASSFGGGYGYTF. As DNA, the CDR3 is TGTGCCAGCAGTTTCGGGGGTGGGTATGGCTACACCTTC.

The V gene is TRBV11-2, the J gene TRBJ2-7; no clear D gene. Trimming removed 5 bases from V and 3 bases from J, with 2 bases in between. This CDR3 comprises 10 residues. Per the germline V gene, CDR1 is SGHAT and CDR2 is FQNNGV. The CDR3, as DNA: TGTGCCAGCAGCAACTACGAGCAGTACTTC. Its translation is CASSNYEQYF.

This clone was seen only once. V is TRBV11-2 and J is TRBJ1-1; D remains unclear. Germline-derived CDR1 and CDR2 are SGHAT and FQNNGV. The CDR3 has 13 residues. Deletions cut 2 bases from V and 10 bases from J, with 14 bases between. CDR3 sequence reads: CASSLRGPNGAFF. CDR3 nucleotide sequence: TGTGCCAGCAGCTTACGTGGTCCCAACGGAGCTTTCTTT.

V usage is TRBV29-1 and J usage is TRBJ2-7; 10 bases are shared with TRBD1. Germline CDR1 is SQVTM and CDR2 is ANQGSEA. Germline trimming cut 6 bases from V and 3 bases from J; bases unmatched to any gene: 8. CDR3 length: 14 amino acids. Here the CDR3 DNA reads TGCAGCGTCCGGGGCCGGACAGGGGGCTACGAGCAGTACTTC. This sequence encodes CSVRGRTGGYEQYF.

The V call is TRBV18, the J call TRBJ2-1; the D gene is possibly TRBD2 (5 bases). The CDR3 has 15 residues. V was pared by 3 bases and J by 0 bases, with 9 bases between. Germline loops: CDR1 KGHSH, CDR2 LQKENI. CDR3 sequence: CASSPSASSYNEQFF. As DNA, the CDR3 is TGTGCCAGCTCACCTAGCGCTAGCTCCTACAATGAGCAGTTCTTC.

This clone was observed a handful of times. The rearrangement joins TRBV9 to TRBJ1-6, with D maybe TRBD1 (5 bases). V dropped 0 bases and J dropped 4 bases, with 8 bases sitting between them. CDR1 is SGDLS and CDR2 is YYNGEE in the germline V gene. The CDR3 sequence is 15 residues long. As DNA, the CDR3 is TGTGCCAGCAGCGTAGGGGCAGGGTATAATTCACCCCTCCACTTT. Encoded protein: CASSVGAGYNSPLHF.

V gene TRBV15 combines with J gene TRBJ1-5, with no clear D. Germline V CDR1 and CDR2: LNHNV, YYDKDF (reference sequence). The CDR3 totals 14 residues. Trimming took 6 bases from V and 3 from J, leaving 12 bases between them. This CDR3 reads CATSPWELNQPQHF. The CDR3 DNA follows: TGTGCCACCAGTCCCTGGGAGCTCAATCAGCCCCAGCATTTT.

The chain joins TRBV6-5 to TRBJ2-1, with unresolved D. V shed 0 bases and J shed 0 bases, with 9 bases lying between them. The germline V gene has CDR1 MNHEY and CDR2 SVGAGI. The CDR3 contains 16 residues. CDR3 loop: CASSYSPQSSYNEQFF. The CDR3 DNA reads as TGTGCCAGCAGTTACTCCCCGCAGAGCTCCTACAATGAGCAGTTCTTC.

V and J are TRBV6-6 and TRBJ1-3; D not certain. Germline V lookup: CDR1 MNHNY, CDR2 SVGAGI (reference sequence). CDR3 length equals 11 residues. V lost 5 bases and J 7 bases, leaving 6 bases between the germline ends. The chain's CDR3 is CASSNLNTIYF. The CDR3 DNA reads TGTGCCAGCAGTAATCTCAACACCATATATTTT.

The chain uses TRBV2 and TRBJ2-3; D uncertain. The germline V gene encodes CDR1 SNHLY and CDR2 FYNNEI. V was clipped by 3 bases and J by 4 bases, with 17 bases between them. This CDR3 contains 16 residues. The CDR3 nucleotides read TGTGCCAGCAGTGAGGAGCCGGGCCTCAACGCAGATACGCAGTATTTT. Protein product: CASSEEPGLNADTQYF.

This chain uses TRBV28 with TRBJ2-1; D unresolved. Germline CDR1 and CDR2: MDHEN and SYDVKM. V was trimmed by 5 bases and J by 0 bases, leaving 5 bases between them. This CDR3 is built from 13 residues. The CDR3 is CASSGISYNEQFF. The CDR3 bases are TGTGCCAGCAGTGGAATCTCCTACAATGAGCAGTTCTTC.

This clone was picked up one time. The chain links TRBV7-2 to TRBJ2-5; D ambiguous. V gave up 1 base and J gave up 2 bases, with 8 bases separating them. Germline lookup yields CDR1 SGHTA and CDR2 FQGNSA. This CDR3 is built from 14 residues. The CDR3 sequence is CASSLGDWQETQYF. CDR3 in DNA: TGTGCCAGCAGCTTAGGTGACTGGCAAGAGACCCAGTACTTC.

This rearrangement joins TRBV6-5 to TRBJ1-4; D uncertain. Trimming stripped 1 base from V and 4 bases from J, with 7 bases between. The CDR3 totals 14 residues. The germline V gene has CDR1 MNHEY and CDR2 SVGAGI. CDR3 nucleotides: TGTGCCAGCAGTTACTTCGGGGTTAATGAAAAACTGTTTTTT. This encodes CASSYFGVNEKLFF.

As to this clone: At one of its ends the junction is not consistent with the germline gene, which may arise from a read error. The chain carries TRBV9 and TRBJ1-1; 8 bases line up with TRBD1. The CDR3 extends over 15 amino acids. Germline CDR1 reads SGDLS; CDR2 reads YYNGEE. Here the CDR3 reads CASSKQGVSNSEAFF. The CDR3 nucleotides read TGTGCCAGCAGCAAACAGGGGGTGTCGAACTCTGAAGCTTTCTTT.

The rearrangement links TRBV2 to TRBJ1-2; D might be TRBD1 (5 bases). CDR3 length equals 11 residues. The V end was cut by 9 bases, the J end by 7 bases, with 12 bases between. The germline V gene encodes CDR1 SNHLY and CDR2 FYNNEI. The CDR3, as DNA: TGTGCCAGTCAGGGAATACGTGGCTACACCTTC. This sequence encodes CASQGIRGYTF.

V gene TRBV27 combines with J gene TRBJ2-1; perhaps TRBD2 as D (6 bases). The CDR3 is made up of 16 amino acids. Germline CDR1 and CDR2: MNHEY and SMNVEV (reference sequence). Trimming took 4 bases from V and 2 from J, leaving 15 bases between them. In DNA form, the CDR3 reads TGTGCCAGCAGTTCCATTTGGGGGGACCCCTACAATGAGCAGTTCTTC. Encoded protein: CASSSIWGDPYNEQFF.

The chain is built from TRBV7-9 and TRBJ2-6, with no clear D. The V gene's germline CDR1 is SEHNR and CDR2 FQNEAQ (reference sequence). The V end lost 5 bases, the J end lost 4 bases, and 15 bases lay between the germline ends. There are 16 residues in the CDR3. For the CDR3, the DNA is TGTGCCAGCAGCCCCACGACGGGTTCCGGGGCCAACGTCCTGACTTTC. As protein: CASSPTTGSGANVLTF.

The chain joins TRBV11-2 to TRBJ2-7; TRBD2 aligns across 7 bases. The CDR3 is 14 residues long. The junction had 6 bases not matched to a gene; V was cut back by 5 bases and J by 2 bases. Germline values: CDR1 SGHAT, CDR2 FQNNGV. CDR3: CASSPLAFAYEQYF. The DNA for the CDR3 is TGTGCCAGCAGCCCACTAGCGTTTGCCTACGAGCAGTACTTC.

The V call is TRBV9, the J call TRBJ2-1; 10 bases fit TRBD2. J gave up 9 bases and V 3 bases, and 6 bases lay outside the gene matches. Germline V gives CDR1 SGDLS, CDR2 YYNGEE. The CDR3 totals 14 residues. DNA for the CDR3: TGTGCCAGCAGCGAGGGAGCGGGGGGGCGTGAGCAGTTCTTC. It yields the protein CASSEGAGGREQFF. Combining the CDR3 with reference TRBV9 and TRBJ2-1 gives the whole variable domain DSGVTQTPKHLITATGQRVTLRCSPRSGDLSVYWYQQSLDQGLQFLIQYYNGEERAKGNILERFSAQQFPDLHSELNLSSLELGDSALYFCASSEGAGGREQFFGPGTRLTVL.

The CDR3 DNA sequence: TGTGCCAGCAGTTATTGGCCATGGGAGCAAGAGACCCAGTACTTC. This translates into CASSYWPWEQETQYF. The chain uses TRBV6-5 and TRBJ2-5, with D perhaps TRBD2 (5 bases). Looked up from germline, CDR1 is MNHEY and CDR2 is SVGAGI. The CDR3 covers 15 residues. V was pared by 3 bases and J by 2 bases, with 13 bases between.

J is TRBJ1-1 and V is TRBV28; D is undetermined. The germline V and J ends were trimmed by 6 bases and 4 bases, with 12 bases remaining between them. The CDR3 is made up of 13 amino acids. Germline CDR1 reads MDHEN; CDR2 reads SYDVKM. CDR3 amino acids: CASSSRTVTEAFF. Written as DNA, the CDR3 is TGTGCCAGCAGCTCAAGGACCGTCACTGAAGCTTTCTTT. Based on the CDR3 plus reference TRBV28 and TRBJ1-1, the full variable domain is DVKVTQSSRYLVKRTGEKVFLECVQDMDHENMFWYRQDPGLGLRLIYFSYDVKMKEKGDIPEGYSVSREKKERFSLILESASTNQTSMYLCASSSRTVTEAFFGQGTRLTVV.

V and J are TRBV7-9 and TRBJ2-3, with TRBD2 identical over 10 bases. This CDR3 spans 15 amino acids. J lost 3 bases, V lost 5 bases, and 5 bases had no gene match. Germline assignment: CDR1 SEHNR and CDR2 FQNEAQ (reference sequence). The CDR3 loop is CASSLSGGSTDTQYF. The DNA of the CDR3 is TGTGCCAGCAGCCTTAGCGGGGGGTCTACAGATACGCAGTATTTT.

The chain uses TRBV7-9 and TRBJ1-1; D remains ambiguous. The CDR3 has 12 residues. CDR1 and CDR2 (germline): SEHNR, FQNEAQ (reference sequence). V was trimmed by 1 base and J by 6 bases, leaving 6 bases between them. CDR3 sequence reads: CASSLEDPEAFF. In DNA form, the CDR3 reads TGTGCCAGCAGCTTAGAGGACCCTGAAGCTTTCTTT.

This chain uses TRBV19 with TRBJ2-1; no clear D. This CDR3 comprises 15 residues. Trimming took 7 bases from V and 5 from J, leaving 18 bases between them. The germline gives CDR1 LNHDA, CDR2 SQIVND (reference sequence). CDR3 protein: CASNLRHIFDNEQFF. The CDR3 nucleotides read TGTGCCAGTAACCTTCGCCACATCTTCGACAATGAGCAGTTCTTC.

Remarks on this clone: At one boundary the junction diverges from the germline segment, which might be a read error. The chain employs TRBV7-2 and TRBJ1-2, with D perhaps matching TRBD1 (5 bases). Germline V lookup: CDR1 SGHTA, CDR2 FQGNSA. The CDR3 is 10 amino acids. This CDR3 reads CASSLGRVLF. In nucleotides, the CDR3 is TGTGCCAGCAGCTTAGGCAGGGTCCTCTTC.

The chain employs TRBV28 and TRBJ2-1, with D perhaps matching TRBD1 (6 bases). Trimming pared 5 bases from V and 3 bases from J, leaving 14 bases between. The length of the CDR3 is 15 residues. Looked up from germline, CDR1 is MDHEN and CDR2 is SYDVKM. CDR3 coding DNA: TGTGCCAGCAGTCCTACAGGACAGAGCTACAATGAGCAGTTCTTC. Amino acids: CASSPTGQSYNEQFF.